This T cell receptor beta chain was captured in a study of T cells in Graves' hyperthyroidism and ophthalmopathy. Study results and caveats: Most clonotypes expanded in the thyroid (above 0.001) were also present in blood. The model identified upcoming ophthalmopathy a median approximately six months ahead of onset.

Amplified TCR beta CDR3 regions derived from RNA transcripts. The HTBI set primed first-round TCR CDR3 RT-PCR. One entry per CDR3 protein results from TCRdb running MiXCR on the multiplex PCR reads. There are about 150,000 distinct CDR3 sequences in the sample; approximately 20% occur only once, and around 69% lies in the top ten. This clonotype appeared many times. The target antigen is unknown. Those patients with uncontrolled infection, other autoimmune disease, pregnancy or lactation were excluded. The sequenced sample consisted of blood. This clonotype originated in a woman aged 50 to 60 with Graves' hyperthyroidism that later progressed to Graves' ophthalmopathy.

The DNA for the CDR3 is TGTGCCAGCTCGCCAGGACTAGGGGATGAGCAGTTCTTC. This encodes CASSPGLGDEQFF. The V call is TRBV18, the J call TRBJ2-1; 7 bases line up with TRBD2. The CDR3 sequence is 13 residues long. Germline CDR1 is KGHSH and CDR2 is LQKENI. The trim removed 6 bases at V and 8 bases at J, leaving 7 bases unmatched.